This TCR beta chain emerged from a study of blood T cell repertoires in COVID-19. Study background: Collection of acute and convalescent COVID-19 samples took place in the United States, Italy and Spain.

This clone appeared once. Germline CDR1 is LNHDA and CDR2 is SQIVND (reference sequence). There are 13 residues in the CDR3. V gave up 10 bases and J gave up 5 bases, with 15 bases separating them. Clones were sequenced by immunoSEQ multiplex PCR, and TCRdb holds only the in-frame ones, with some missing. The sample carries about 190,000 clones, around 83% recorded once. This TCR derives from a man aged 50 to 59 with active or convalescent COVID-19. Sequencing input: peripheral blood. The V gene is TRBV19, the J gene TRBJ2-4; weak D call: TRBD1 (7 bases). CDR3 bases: TGTGCCACTTACAGGGGAGGTGAAAACATTCAGTACTTC. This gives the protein CATYRGGENIQYF.